The rows below give T cell receptor beta chains drawn from one sample of a study of blood T cell repertoires in COVID-19. Method: immunoSEQ multiplex PCR; TCRdb's copy keeps in-frame clones and lacks some. The table records 200,000 to 300,000 clones, 91% of them present only once. Sequencing input: peripheral blood. These receptors all stem from a person under 35 with COVID-19, enrolled during active disease. CDR3s include the opening cysteine and the closing phenylalanine or tryptophan. Each record gives: V gene, clone size, D gene, J gene, CDR3 DNA, CDR3 protein. The D gene is left open where the match is weak. Clone size is stated in some rows and not others, as once, few, many or a class when expanded.

v_gene: TRBV19
abundance: NA
d_gene: NA
j_gene: TRBJ2-3
CDR3nt: TGTGCCAGTAGTATACCAGGCACACATACGCAGTATTTT
CDR3aa: CASSIPGTHTQYF

v_gene: TRBV27
abundance: NA
d_gene: TRBD2
j_gene: TRBJ2-1
CDR3nt: TGTGCCAGCAGTTTGGGGCTAGCGGGAGGGAATGAGCAGTTCTTC
CDR3aa: CASSLGLAGGNEQFF

v_gene: TRBV12-3/TRBV12-4
abundance: NA
d_gene: NA
j_gene: TRBJ2-7
CDR3nt: TGTGCCAGCAGTTACAGCCACGAGCAGTACTTC
CDR3aa: CASSYSHEQYF

v_gene: TRBV6-5
abundance: NA
d_gene: NA
j_gene: TRBJ1-3
CDR3nt: TGTGCCAGCAGTCGAGAAGCGTCTAGCGGAAACACCATATATTTT
CDR3aa: CASSREASSGNTIYF

v_gene: TRBV29-1
abundance: NA
d_gene: NA
j_gene: TRBJ2-1
CDR3nt: TGCAGCGTTGATTATGGGACAGAGCAGTTCTTC
CDR3aa: CSVDYGTEQFF

v_gene: TRBV19
abundance: NA
d_gene: NA
j_gene: TRBJ1-4
CDR3nt: TGTGCCAGTAGTACGCCGGGGAATGAAAAACTGTTTTTT
CDR3aa: CASSTPGNEKLFF

v_gene: TRBV28
abundance: NA
d_gene: NA
j_gene: TRBJ2-5
CDR3nt: TGTGCCAGCAGCTCCGGAACTAGGATTCCAGAGACCCAGTACTTC
CDR3aa: CASSSGTRIPETQYF

v_gene: TRBV27
abundance: NA
d_gene: NA
j_gene: TRBJ2-2
CDR3nt: TGTGCCAGCAGTTTCATCAGGGTCGTTGACACCGGGGAGCTGTTTTTT
CDR3aa: CASSFIRVVDTGELFF

v_gene: TRBV7-7
abundance: NA
d_gene: NA
j_gene: TRBJ1-3
CDR3nt: TGTGCCAGCAGCTCCGGATTGGGGGGCTCTGGAAACACCATATATTTT
CDR3aa: CASSSGLGGSGNTIYF

v_gene: TRBV3-1/TRBV3-2
abundance: NA
d_gene: TRBD2
j_gene: TRBJ2-7
CDR3nt: TGTGCCAGCAGCAAGACTAGCGGGGCTTACTACGAGCAGTACTTC
CDR3aa: CASSKTSGAYYEQYF

v_gene: TRBV5-1
abundance: NA
d_gene: NA
j_gene: TRBJ1-3
CDR3nt: TGCGCCAGCAGCTTGGGACACAGGGTCGTCTCTGGAAACACCATATATTTT
CDR3aa: CASSLGHRVVSGNTIYF

v_gene: TRBV6-6
abundance: NA
d_gene: NA
j_gene: TRBJ1-2
CDR3nt: TGTGCCAGCAGTTACGGAGGGTCGGGTGGCTACACCTTC
CDR3aa: CASSYGGSGGYTF

v_gene: TRBV7-2
abundance: NA
d_gene: TRBD1
j_gene: TRBJ1-6
CDR3nt: TGTGCCAGCAGGAATGAGCGGGACAGGGGAAATTCACCCCTCCACTTT
CDR3aa: CASRNERDRGNSPLHF

v_gene: TRBV9
abundance: NA
d_gene: NA
j_gene: TRBJ1-1
CDR3nt: TGTGCCAGCAGCGGTGGAGGCACTGAAGCTTTCTTT
CDR3aa: CASSGGGTEAFF

v_gene: TRBV25-1
abundance: NA
d_gene: NA
j_gene: TRBJ2-1
CDR3nt: TGTGCCAGCAGTGAGGTCGGTCTAGCACCCTACAATGAGCAGTTCTTC
CDR3aa: CASSEVGLAPYNEQFF

v_gene: TRBV9
abundance: NA
d_gene: TRBD2
j_gene: TRBJ2-3
CDR3nt: TGTGCCAGCAGCGTGAAGACTAGCGGCATTTTAGATACGCAGTATTTT
CDR3aa: CASSVKTSGILDTQYF

v_gene: TRBV12-3/TRBV12-4
abundance: NA
d_gene: NA
j_gene: TRBJ1-2
CDR3nt: TGTGCCAGCAGCTCCGGGACACTCTATGGCTACACCTTC
CDR3aa: CASSSGTLYGYTF

v_gene: TRBV19
abundance: NA
d_gene: TRBD2
j_gene: TRBJ2-1
CDR3nt: TGTGCCAGTAGTCCAGGGACTAGCGGCCAAGGAGAGCAGTTCTTC
CDR3aa: CASSPGTSGQGEQFF

v_gene: TRBV4-1
abundance: NA
d_gene: NA
j_gene: TRBJ2-1
CDR3nt: TGCGCCAGCAGCCAAGAAAAGGGGGGGGAGAGCCCCTATAATGAGCAGTTCTTC
CDR3aa: CASSQEKGGESPYNEQFF

v_gene: TRBV2
abundance: NA
d_gene: TRBD2
j_gene: TRBJ2-2
CDR3nt: TGTGCCAGCAGTACCGGGACTAGCATCGGGGAGCTGTTTTTT
CDR3aa: CASSTGTSIGELFF

v_gene: TRBV3-1/TRBV3-2
abundance: NA
d_gene: TRBD2
j_gene: TRBJ2-3
CDR3nt: TGTGCCAGCAGCCCGGGACTAGCAATAGATACGCAGTATTTT
CDR3aa: CASSPGLAIDTQYF

v_gene: TRBV3-1/TRBV3-2
abundance: NA
d_gene: TRBD2
j_gene: TRBJ2-6
CDR3nt: TGTGCCAGCAGCCAAGAATTGGTAGCGGGATTCTCTGGGGCCAACGTCCTGACTTTC
CDR3aa: CASSQELVAGFSGANVLTF

v_gene: TRBV19
abundance: NA
d_gene: TRBD2
j_gene: TRBJ2-3
CDR3nt: TGTGCCAGTGGAGCGGGGAGCACAGATACGCAGTATTTT
CDR3aa: CASGAGSTDTQYF

v_gene: TRBV10-1
abundance: NA
d_gene: NA
j_gene: TRBJ2-2
CDR3nt: TGCGCCAGCAGTGAATCTTACGGGGAGCTGTTTTTT
CDR3aa: CASSESYGELFF

v_gene: TRBV18
abundance: once
d_gene: NA
j_gene: TRBJ1-5
CDR3nt: TGTGCCAGCTCACCACTCGCAGGGCAGCCCCAGCATTTT
CDR3aa: CASSPLAGQPQHF

v_gene: TRBV19
abundance: NA
d_gene: NA
j_gene: TRBJ1-5
CDR3nt: TGTGCCAGTAGTATAGATTTCAGGTCGGTGAGCAATCAGCCCCAGCATTTT
CDR3aa: CASSIDFRSVSNQPQHF

v_gene: TRBV7-9
abundance: NA
d_gene: NA
j_gene: TRBJ1-3
CDR3nt: TGTGCCAGCAGCTTACAGACAATTACTGGAAACACCATATATTTT
CDR3aa: CASSLQTITGNTIYF

v_gene: TRBV7-8
abundance: NA
d_gene: TRBD1
j_gene: TRBJ2-5
CDR3nt: TGTGCCAGCAGTGGAAGGGGACAGGGACTCCGAGTCCGGTACTTC
CDR3aa: CASSGRGQGLRVRYF

v_gene: TRBV11-2
abundance: once
d_gene: NA
j_gene: TRBJ2-7
CDR3nt: TGTGCCAGCAGCTCCCTGACTTACGAGCAGTACTTC
CDR3aa: CASSSLTYEQYF

v_gene: TRBV7-2
abundance: NA
d_gene: TRBD2
j_gene: TRBJ2-1
CDR3nt: TGTGCCAGCAGCTTAGATGGGCTAGCGGTGTACAATGAGCAGTTCTTC
CDR3aa: CASSLDGLAVYNEQFF

v_gene: TRBV11-2
abundance: NA
d_gene: NA
j_gene: TRBJ1-5
CDR3nt: TGTGCCAGCAGCTTAGATCAATGGGGGCTTGGCAATCAGCCCCAGCATTTT
CDR3aa: CASSLDQWGLGNQPQHF

v_gene: TRBV4-2
abundance: once
d_gene: NA
j_gene: TRBJ1-1
CDR3nt: TGTGCCAGCAGCCAAGGCGTGACAGTGAACACTGAAGCTTTCTTT
CDR3aa: CASSQGVTVNTEAFF

v_gene: TRBV29-1
abundance: once
d_gene: NA
j_gene: TRBJ2-1
CDR3nt: TGCAGCGTTCCCTCTGAGGGCGAGCAGTTCTTC
CDR3aa: CSVPSEGEQFF

v_gene: TRBV13
abundance: NA
d_gene: NA
j_gene: TRBJ2-7
CDR3nt: TGTGCCAGCAGCTTAGGCCCTAGTGACGAGCAGTACTTC
CDR3aa: CASSLGPSDEQYF

v_gene: TRBV10-3
abundance: NA
d_gene: TRBD1
j_gene: TRBJ1-3
CDR3nt: TGTGCCATCAGTGACAAGACAGGGACCGACTCTGGAAACACCATATATTTT
CDR3aa: CAISDKTGTDSGNTIYF

v_gene: TRBV10-1
abundance: NA
d_gene: NA
j_gene: TRBJ2-3
CDR3nt: TGCGCCAGCAGCAGGTTTAGTGGCACAGATACGCAGTATTTT
CDR3aa: CASSRFSGTDTQYF

v_gene: TRBV30
abundance: NA
d_gene: NA
j_gene: TRBJ1-2
CDR3nt: TGTGCCTGGAGCCTCGTCGGGGGTGGCTACACCTTC
CDR3aa: CAWSLVGGGYTF

v_gene: TRBV6-5
abundance: NA
d_gene: NA
j_gene: TRBJ1-5
CDR3nt: TGTGCCAGCAGTTACTCCCTCAGTCAGCCCCAGCATTTT
CDR3aa: CASSYSLSQPQHF

v_gene: TRBV6-1
abundance: NA
d_gene: NA
j_gene: TRBJ2-3
CDR3nt: TGTGCCAGCAGTGAAGTGGGGGGAGGTACGCAGTATTTT
CDR3aa: CASSEVGGGTQYF

v_gene: TRBV28
abundance: NA
d_gene: NA
j_gene: TRBJ1-2
CDR3nt: TGTGCCACTGGGCCGAAACCGGGACTGACTACGGGCGGCTATGGCTACACCTTC
CDR3aa: CATGPKPGLTTGGYGYTF

v_gene: TRBV7-9
abundance: NA
d_gene: TRBD2
j_gene: TRBJ2-1
CDR3nt: TGTGCCGCCACCCCAAAGCGGGAGGGATACAATGAGCAGTTCTTC
CDR3aa: CAATPKREGYNEQFF

v_gene: TRBV7-9
abundance: NA
d_gene: NA
j_gene: TRBJ2-3
CDR3nt: TGTGCCAGCCCGAAAGAGGGACATCCCGATACGCAGTATTTT
CDR3aa: CASPKEGHPDTQYF

v_gene: TRBV9
abundance: NA
d_gene: NA
j_gene: TRBJ2-7
CDR3nt: TGTGCCAGCAGCAATCAGGAGGGGATGAGCTCCTACGAGCAGTACTTC
CDR3aa: CASSNQEGMSSYEQYF

v_gene: TRBV4-1
abundance: NA
d_gene: NA
j_gene: TRBJ2-1
CDR3nt: TGCGCCAGCAGCCAAGGTCTGGGGGCCGATGAGCAGTTCTTC
CDR3aa: CASSQGLGADEQFF

v_gene: TRBV5-8
abundance: NA
d_gene: TRBD2
j_gene: TRBJ2-7
CDR3nt: TGTGCCAGCAGAAGTGAGACTAGCGGGACCTACGAGCAGTACTTC
CDR3aa: CASRSETSGTYEQYF

v_gene: TRBV6-5
abundance: NA
d_gene: TRBD1
j_gene: TRBJ1-5
CDR3nt: TGTGCCAGCAGGGTCGGTGACAGGGACAATCAGCCCCAGCATTTT
CDR3aa: CASRVGDRDNQPQHF

v_gene: TRBV13
abundance: NA
d_gene: NA
j_gene: TRBJ1-4
CDR3nt: TGTGCCAGCAGCCCGGGACATAACTCAGCTAATGAAAAACTGTTTTTT
CDR3aa: CASSPGHNSANEKLFF